Listed below are T cell receptor beta chains from one sample, sequenced in a study of post-analysis software for immune sequencing data. From the PCR reads, TCRdb called clonotypes with MiXCR, one entry per CDR3 protein. Of some 690,000 distinct CDR3 sequences listed, approximately 30% are singletons. The sequencing sample was made of blood. These receptors all come from a girl aged 10-17 years with multiple sclerosis. CDR3s include the opening cysteine and the closing phenylalanine or tryptophan. D genes are given only for firm matches. The size entry is marked missing in some rows and otherwise reads once, few, many or a size class.

-	-	15	TRBV20-1	TRBJ1-5	TGCAGTGCTAGAACAGCTGAAGGGGGCAATCAGCCCCAGCATTTT	CSARTAEGGNQPQHF
TRBD2	-	17	TRBV6-6	TRBJ2-3	TGTGCCAGCGGCGCCGGGACTAGCGGGAGGGGGGCAGATACGCAGTATTTT	CASGAGTSGRGADTQYF
-	few	12	TRBV29-1	TRBJ1-2	TGCAGCGTTGATCCGGTCATCTATGGCTACACCTTC	CSVDPVIYGYTF
-	-	14	TRBV12-3/TRBV12-4	TRBJ2-7	TGTGCCAGCAGCTCAAGACGGACGGACTACGAGCAGTACTTC	CASSSRRTDYEQYF
-	-	16	TRBV6-6	TRBJ1-5	TGTGCCAGCAGTTACCGTCTGCGGGCGGGCAATCAGCCCCAGCATTTT	CASSYRLRAGNQPQHF
-	-	14	TRBV20-1	TRBJ2-4	TGCAGTGCTCGGACCGTCGTCCCCAAAAACATTCAGTACTTC	CSARTVVPKNIQYF
-	few	15	TRBV3-1	TRBJ2-5	TGTGCCAGCAGCTCAGGAGGAACTAGGGAAGAGACCCAGTACTTC	CASSSGGTREETQYF
TRBD2	-	16	TRBV24-1	TRBJ2-1	TGTGCCACCAGGGGGACTAGCGGGGACTCCTACAATGAGCAGTTCTTC	CATRGTSGDSYNEQFF
-	few	15	TRBV28	TRBJ2-1	TGTGCCAGCAGGCTCGCCGGGAGCTCCTACAATGAGCAGTTCTTC	CASRLAGSSYNEQFF
TRBD1	-	15	TRBV5-1	TRBJ2-1	TGCGCCAGCAGCGCCTGGGACAGGGCGGTGGATGAGCAGTTCTTC	CASSAWDRAVDEQFF
-	-	15	TRBV29-1	TRBJ2-1	TGCAGCGTCGAAGGGGGGAGGGGGAACATTTATGAGCAGTTCTTC	CSVEGGRGNIYEQFF
-	few	14	TRBV7-9	TRBJ2-4	TGTGCCAGCAGCAGCCTTATAGCCAAAAACATTCAGTACTTC	CASSSLIAKNIQYF
-	few	17	TRBV5-1	TRBJ1-2	TGCGCCAGCAGCTTGTGGGGACTTCCGATACGGGTGTATGGCTACACCTTC	CASSLWGLPIRVYGYTF
-	few	14	TRBV7-2	TRBJ2-7	TGTGCCAGCAGCCCGGTTCTTCTTCCCTACGAGCAGTACTTC	CASSPVLLPYEQYF
-	few	16	TRBV19	TRBJ2-5	TGTGCCAGTAGTCCCCACCGGACCGGGACTGCGGAGACCCAGTACTTC	CASSPHRTGTAETQYF
-	-	17	TRBV28	TRBJ2-7	TGTGCCAGCAGCCTTCTGGGACTGGCGGGGCCCTCCTACGAGCAGTACTTC	CASSLLGLAGPSYEQYF
-	-	15	TRBV6-2/TRBV6-3	TRBJ2-7	TGTGCCAGCAAGGGGGGACGGATGAACTCCTACGAGCAGTACTTC	CASKGGRMNSYEQYF
-	few	16	TRBV20-1	TRBJ2-3	TGCAGTGCTAGAGATCTTCACGGACTCGCCGGAGATACGCAGTATTTT	CSARDLHGLAGDTQYF
TRBD1	-	14	TRBV7-9	TRBJ2-1	TGTGCCAGCAGCTTGGGACAGTCGAGCCATGAGCAGTTCTTC	CASSLGQSSHEQFF
TRBD1	-	16	TRBV13	TRBJ2-7	TGTGCCAGCAGCTCGGAAAGGACAGGGGGCATCTACGAGCAGTACTTC	CASSSERTGGIYEQYF
TRBD1	-	16	TRBV7-2	TRBJ1-2	TGTGCCAGCAGCTTAGTAGTCTCGGACAGGGATTCTGGCTACACCTTC	CASSLVVSDRDSGYTF
TRBD1	-	16	TRBV14	TRBJ1-1	TGTGCCAGCAGAGTTTTGGACAGGGGAATGAACACTGAAGCTTTCTTT	CASRVLDRGMNTEAFF
TRBD1	-	14	TRBV29-1	TRBJ2-7	TGCAGCGTTGAAGGCGGGACAGGGGGCTACGAGCAGTACTTC	CSVEGGTGGYEQYF
TRBD1	many	14	TRBV7-6	TRBJ1-2	TGTGCCAGCAGCCGGACAGGGCGAGGAGAGGGCTACACCTTC	CASSRTGRGEGYTF
TRBD2	-	17	TRBV19	TRBJ2-3	TGTGCCAGTAGGCGGACTAGCGGGAGAAGGGCCCTAGATACGCAGTATTTT	CASRRTSGRRALDTQYF
-	few	15	TRBV12-3/TRBV12-4	TRBJ1-5	TGTGCCAGCAGTTTATATATCTCGGCCGATCAGCCCCAGCATTTT	CASSLYISADQPQHF
-	-	15	TRBV10-3	TRBJ1-1	TGTGCCATCAGTGAGGGGCAGGGTCATAACACTGAAGCTTTCTTT	CAISEGQGHNTEAFF
TRBD1	few	14	TRBV6-5	TRBJ2-1	TGTGCCAGCAGGTCCGGGACAGCCTACAATGAGCAGTTCTTC	CASRSGTAYNEQFF
-	few	15	TRBV5-1	TRBJ1-5	TGCGCCAGCAGCTTGAACGCCGGCAGCAATCAGCCCCAGCATTTT	CASSLNAGSNQPQHF
TRBD2	-	15	TRBV7-2	TRBJ2-7	TGTGCCAGCAGCCTCTGGCGGGAGGGCCTCAACGAGCAGTACTTC	CASSLWREGLNEQYF
-	many	13	TRBV6-5	TRBJ2-7	TGTGCCAGCAGCCGGGACGGACTCTACGAGCAGTACTTC	CASSRDGLYEQYF
-	-	12	TRBV6-2/TRBV6-3	TRBJ2-7	TGTGCCAGCAGTTACCAGCCGTACGAGCAGTACTTC	CASSYQPYEQYF
TRBD1	-	14	TRBV10-3	TRBJ1-2	TGTGCCATCAAGTGGACAGGGGAAAACTATGGCTACACCTTC	CAIKWTGENYGYTF
-	many	14	TRBV28	TRBJ2-7	TGTGCCAGCAGTCCCGCGGACAGCTTCTACGAGCAGTACTTC	CASSPADSFYEQYF
-	-	13	TRBV5-6	TRBJ1-1	TGTGCCAGCAGCTTGAGGTGGGGGGATTCTGGTTTCTTT	CASSLRWGDSGFF
TRBD1	-	13	TRBV12-3/TRBV12-4	TRBJ2-5	TGTGCCAGCAGTCGGGACAGGCTTGAGACCCAGTACTTC	CASSRDRLETQYF
-	-	15	TRBV11-2	TRBJ2-5	TGTGCCAGCAGCTTAGTCAGGGTAGGAGTTGAGACCCAGTACTTC	CASSLVRVGVETQYF
TRBD1	few	16	TRBV4-3	TRBJ1-1	TGCGCCAGCAGCCTCTCGACAGGGGTACTTAACACTGAAGCTTTCTTT	CASSLSTGVLNTEAFF
-	few	13	TRBV7-2	TRBJ1-2	TGTGCCAGCAGCCTAGCTTTGGGGAAAGGCTACACCTTC	CASSLALGKGYTF
TRBD1	-	12	TRBV2	TRBJ2-3	TGTGCCAGCAGTGAAGACAGGGGGCAACCGTATTTT	CASSEDRGQPYF
TRBD1	few	15	TRBV4-1	TRBJ2-1	TGCGCCAGCAGCCCCGGACAGGGGGCGAGGAATGAGCAGTTCTTC	CASSPGQGARNEQFF
-	few	14	TRBV3-1	TRBJ2-7	TGTGCCAGCAGCCCGGGACTGCCGGCTCGTGAGCAGTACTTC	CASSPGLPAREQYF
TRBD1	-	14	TRBV20-1	TRBJ1-2	TGCAGTGCTAGGTTACAGGGGAGGTCCTATGGCTACACCTTC	CSARLQGRSYGYTF
TRBD2	-	15	TRBV7-2	TRBJ2-5	TGTGCCAGCAGCCCTACTAGCGGGAGCCCAGAGACCCAGTACTTT	CASSPTSGSPETQYF
-	-	14	TRBV7-2	TRBJ2-1	TGTGCCAGCAGCTTGGCCCCTTACGGGAACGAGCAGTTCTTC	CASSLAPYGNEQFF
-	-	13	TRBV6-1	TRBJ2-7	TGTGCCACCACCGGGACCCCCGAGGGCGAGCAGTACTTC	CATTGTPEGEQYF
TRBD1	-	14	TRBV20-1	TRBJ1-2	TGCAGTGCCAATCCACTACAGGGGGCTTGGGGCTACACCTTC	CSANPLQGAWGYTF
-	-	13	TRBV15	TRBJ1-1	TGTGCCACCAGCAGAGATCCGGGAGCTGAAGCTTTCTTT	CATSRDPGAEAFF
TRBD1	few	17	TRBV7-9	TRBJ2-1	TGTGCCAGCAGCCGCCCCGGGGACAGGGGTAGTTTCAATGAGCAGTTCTTC	CASSRPGDRGSFNEQFF
TRBD1	-	17	TRBV7-2	TRBJ1-5	TGTGCCAGCAGCCGCGTGACAGGGGGATTTAGGAATCAGCCCCAGCATTTT	CASSRVTGGFRNQPQHF
TRBD2	-	18	TRBV20-1	TRBJ2-1	TGCAGTGCTAGAGTTTTTGAAGTTAGCGGGAGTCTTTACAATGAGCAGTTCTTC	CSARVFEVSGSLYNEQFF
-	-	14	TRBV4-3	TRBJ1-2	TGCGCCAGCAGCCGATTTCAGGGAGACTATGGCTACACCTTC	CASSRFQGDYGYTF
-	-	13	TRBV6-2/TRBV6-3	TRBJ1-1	TGTGCCAGCAGTTCCCCTCCGGGCACTGAAGCTTTCTTT	CASSSPPGTEAFF
TRBD2	few	16	TRBV5-1	TRBJ2-1	TGCGCCAGCAGCGCGGGGGGTTGGGGCCCCTACAATGAGCAGTTCTTC	CASSAGGWGPYNEQFF
TRBD1	few	17	TRBV15	TRBJ1-6	TGTGCCACCAGCAGAGCAAGGGACAGCTTCAAAAATTCACCCCTCCACTTT	CATSRARDSFKNSPLHF